This T cell receptor (beta chain) was retrieved from a study of monozygotic twins with inflammatory bowel disease. A note on this clonotype: Its specificity is not known.

Skipping T cell sorting, the study isolated total RNA directly from whole blood. The authors used about 3.5 ug of total RNA per TCR library. TCRdb reprocessed the 5' RACE reads and stores each CDR3 protein as one record, lacking DNA. This specimen shows around 150,000 distinct CDR3 sequences; the ten leading clones hold roughly 3%. Study-wide results and limits: Researchers reported no repertoire similarity difference between concordant and discordant twins, possibly from limited power. Clonotypes shared with others were fewer in IBD patients than in healthy twins, especially with disease activity.

The source material was blood. The sequence came from a human donor with ulcerative colitis or Crohn's disease, or a healthy co-twin of an affected twin (not recorded which).

This CDR3 is CASSVGLAGNTGELFF. The chain has TRBV5-5 and TRBJ2-2; TCRdb's D call of TRBD2 is untestable without DNA. Germline V CDR1 and CDR2: SGHKS, YYEKEE (reference sequence). The CDR3 is 16 amino acids.